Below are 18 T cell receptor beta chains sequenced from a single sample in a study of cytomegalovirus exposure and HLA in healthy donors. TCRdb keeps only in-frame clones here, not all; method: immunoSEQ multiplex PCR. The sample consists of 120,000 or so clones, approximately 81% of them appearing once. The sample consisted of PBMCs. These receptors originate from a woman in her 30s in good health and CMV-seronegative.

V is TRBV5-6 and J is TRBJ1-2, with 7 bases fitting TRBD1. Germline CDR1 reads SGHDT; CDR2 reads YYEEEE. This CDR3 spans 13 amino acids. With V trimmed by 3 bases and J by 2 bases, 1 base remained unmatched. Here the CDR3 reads CASSWDRNYGYTF. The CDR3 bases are TGTGCCAGCAGCTGGGACAGAAACTATGGCTACACCTTC.

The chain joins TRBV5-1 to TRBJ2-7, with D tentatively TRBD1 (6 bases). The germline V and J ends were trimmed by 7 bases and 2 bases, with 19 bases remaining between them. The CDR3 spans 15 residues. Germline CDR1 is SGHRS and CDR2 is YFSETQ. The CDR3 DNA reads TGCGCCAGCGCAGAATCCGGGACAATCCCCTACGAGCAGTACTTC. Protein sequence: CASAESGTIPYEQYF.

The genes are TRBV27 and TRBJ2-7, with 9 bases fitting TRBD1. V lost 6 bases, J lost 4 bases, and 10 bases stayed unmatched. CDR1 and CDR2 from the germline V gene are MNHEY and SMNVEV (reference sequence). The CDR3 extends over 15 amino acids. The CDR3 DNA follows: TGTGCCAGCAGACCCCCCGGGACAGGGAATTACGAGCAGTACTTC. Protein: CASRPPGTGNYEQYF.

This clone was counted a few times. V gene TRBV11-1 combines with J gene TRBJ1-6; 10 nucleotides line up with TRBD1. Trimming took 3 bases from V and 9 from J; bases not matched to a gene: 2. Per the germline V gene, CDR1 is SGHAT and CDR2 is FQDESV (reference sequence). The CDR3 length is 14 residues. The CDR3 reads CASSLTGGASPLHF. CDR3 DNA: TGTGCCAGCAGCTTGACAGGGGGCGCTTCACCCCTCCACTTT.

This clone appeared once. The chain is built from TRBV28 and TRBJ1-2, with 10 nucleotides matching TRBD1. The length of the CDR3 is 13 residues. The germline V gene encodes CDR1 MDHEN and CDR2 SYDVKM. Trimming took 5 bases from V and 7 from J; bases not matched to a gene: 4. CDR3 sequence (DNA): TGTGCCAGCAGTCGACAGGGGGCGGGTGGCTACACCTTC. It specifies CASSRQGAGGYTF.

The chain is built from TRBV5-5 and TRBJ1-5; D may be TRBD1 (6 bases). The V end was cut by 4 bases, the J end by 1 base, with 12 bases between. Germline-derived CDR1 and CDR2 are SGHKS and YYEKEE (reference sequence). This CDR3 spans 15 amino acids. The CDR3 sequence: CASSNRVGSNQPQHF. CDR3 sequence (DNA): TGTGCCAGCAGCAACAGGGTAGGGAGCAATCAGCCCCAGCATTTT.

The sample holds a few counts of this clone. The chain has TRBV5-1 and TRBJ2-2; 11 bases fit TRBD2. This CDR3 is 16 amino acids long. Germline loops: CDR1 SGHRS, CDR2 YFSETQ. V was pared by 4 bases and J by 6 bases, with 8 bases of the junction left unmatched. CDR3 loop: CASSLVLAGGPGELFF. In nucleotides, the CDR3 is TGCGCCAGCAGCCTCGTTCTAGCGGGGGGCCCCGGGGAGCTGTTTTTT.

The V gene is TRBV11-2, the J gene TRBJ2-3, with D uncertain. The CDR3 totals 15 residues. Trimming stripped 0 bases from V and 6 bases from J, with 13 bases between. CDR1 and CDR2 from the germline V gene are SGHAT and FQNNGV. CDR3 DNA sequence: TGTGCCAGCAGCTTAGACCGCGGTTCATCCGATACGCAGTATTTT. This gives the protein CASSLDRGSSDTQYF.

This chain's CDR3 is CASSLRVDRVYEQFF. The CDR3 DNA is TGTGCCAGCAGCTTGAGGGTGGACAGGGTATATGAGCAGTTCTTC. The chain carries TRBV5-6 and TRBJ2-1; 8 positions match TRBD1. Germline values: CDR1 SGHDT, CDR2 YYEEEE. This CDR3 region has 15 residues. With 1 base clipped from V and 8 bases from J, the junction kept 8 bases outside the gene matches.

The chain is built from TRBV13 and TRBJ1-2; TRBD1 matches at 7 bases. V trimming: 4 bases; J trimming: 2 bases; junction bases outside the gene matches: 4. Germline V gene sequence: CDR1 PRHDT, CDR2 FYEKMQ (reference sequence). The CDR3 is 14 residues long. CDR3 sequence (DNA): TGTGCCAGCAGCTGGGGGACAGACAACTATGGCTACACCTTC. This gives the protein CASSWGTDNYGYTF.

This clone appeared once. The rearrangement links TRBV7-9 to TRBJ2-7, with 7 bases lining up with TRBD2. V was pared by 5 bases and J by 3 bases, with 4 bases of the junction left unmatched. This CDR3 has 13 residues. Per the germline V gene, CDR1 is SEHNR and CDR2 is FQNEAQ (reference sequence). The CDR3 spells CASSRGLVYEQYF. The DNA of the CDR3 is TGTGCCAGCAGCCGCGGACTAGTCTACGAGCAGTACTTC.

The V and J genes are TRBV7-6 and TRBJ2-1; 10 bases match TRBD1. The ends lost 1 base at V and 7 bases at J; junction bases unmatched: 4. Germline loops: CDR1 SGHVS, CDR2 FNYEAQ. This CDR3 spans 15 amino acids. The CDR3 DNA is TGTGCCAGCAGCTTAGAGGGACAGGGGTTGAATGAGCAGTTCTTC. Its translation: CASSLEGQGLNEQFF.

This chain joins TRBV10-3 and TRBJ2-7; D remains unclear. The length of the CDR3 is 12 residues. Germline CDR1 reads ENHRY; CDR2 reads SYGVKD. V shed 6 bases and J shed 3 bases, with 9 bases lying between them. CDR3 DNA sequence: TGTGCCATCAGGCCTGCCGGCTACGAGCAGTACTTC. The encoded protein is CAIRPAGYEQYF.

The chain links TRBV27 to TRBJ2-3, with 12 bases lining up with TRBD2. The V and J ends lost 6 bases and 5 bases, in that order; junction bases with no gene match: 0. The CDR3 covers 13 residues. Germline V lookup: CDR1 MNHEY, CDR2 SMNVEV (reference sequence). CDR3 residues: CASRLAGGDTQYF. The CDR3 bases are TGTGCCAGCAGACTAGCGGGGGGAGATACGCAGTATTTT.

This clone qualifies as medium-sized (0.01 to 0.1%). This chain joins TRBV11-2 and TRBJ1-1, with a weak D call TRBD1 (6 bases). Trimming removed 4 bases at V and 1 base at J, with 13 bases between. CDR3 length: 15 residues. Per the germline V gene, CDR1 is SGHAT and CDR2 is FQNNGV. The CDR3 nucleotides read TGTGCCAGCAGCTCAGGGGATCTGCGGAACACTGAAGCTTTCTTT. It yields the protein CASSSGDLRNTEAFF.

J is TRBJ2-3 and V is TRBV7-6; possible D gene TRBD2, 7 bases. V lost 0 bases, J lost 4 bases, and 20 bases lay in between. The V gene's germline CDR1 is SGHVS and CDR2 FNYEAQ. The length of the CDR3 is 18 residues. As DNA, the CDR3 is TGTGCCAGCAGCTTAGCTGGTGGAGGGGGGCTAGCGGCAGATACGCAGTATTTT. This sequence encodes CASSLAGGGGLAADTQYF.

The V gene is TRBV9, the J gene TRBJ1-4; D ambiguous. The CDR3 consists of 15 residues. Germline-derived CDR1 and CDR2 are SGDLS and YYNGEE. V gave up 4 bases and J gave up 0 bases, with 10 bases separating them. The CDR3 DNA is TGTGCCAGCAGCTCCGGTACCGCAACTAATGAAAAACTGTTTTTT. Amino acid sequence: CASSSGTATNEKLFF.

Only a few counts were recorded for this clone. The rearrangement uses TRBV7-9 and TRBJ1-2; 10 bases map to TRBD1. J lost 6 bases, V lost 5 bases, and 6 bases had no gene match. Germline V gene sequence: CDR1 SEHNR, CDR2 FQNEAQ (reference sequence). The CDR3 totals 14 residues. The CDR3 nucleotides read TGTGCCAGCAGCCGAACCGGGACAGGGGATGGCTACACCTTC. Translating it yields CASSRTGTGDGYTF. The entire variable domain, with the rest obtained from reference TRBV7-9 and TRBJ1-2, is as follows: DTGVSQNPRHKITKRGQNVTFRCDPISEHNRLYWYRQTLGQGPEFLTYFQNEAQLEKSRLLSDRFSAERPKGSFSTLEIQRTEQGDSAMYLCASSRTGTGDGYTFGSGTRLTVV.